This T cell receptor (beta chain) was sequenced in a study of T cell changes during pregnancy in multiple sclerosis. Using immunoSEQ multiplex PCR, the repertoire was profiled, and TCRdb retains in-frame clones only, with some absent. The repertoire holds around 69,000 clones, around 90% seen once, with 0.95% to 1.5% in the top ten. The V gene lost 0 bases and the J gene lost 1 base, with 7 bases spanning the gap. The germline gives CDR1 GTSNPN, CDR2 SVGIG (reference sequence). CDR3 length equals 13 residues. This clonotype originated in a female donor with multiple sclerosis, enrolled in a pregnancy study. Specimen: peripheral blood, collected in the third trimester of pregnancy. V usage is TRBV30 and J usage is TRBJ2-7, with D unclear. The CDR3 protein is CAWSVRASYEQYF. The CDR3 region has the DNA TGTGCCTGGAGTGTACGAGCTTCCTACGAGCAGTACTTC.